This T cell receptor (beta chain) was sequenced for a study of blood T cell repertoires in COVID-19. The CDR3 loop spans 18 amino acids. Germline CDR1 reads SGHRS; CDR2 reads YFSETQ. V dropped 5 bases and J dropped 4 bases, with 27 bases sitting between them. This clone was counted a few times. The method was immunoSEQ multiplex PCR; TCRdb's version includes in-frame clones alone and lacks a portion of them. The top ten hold 1.2% of the sample, which has more than 300,000 clones, about 83% seen once. This TCR was recovered from a woman between 45 and 65 years old with acute or convalescent COVID-19. The source material was peripheral blood. The chain uses TRBV5-1 and TRBJ1-2; possible D gene TRBD1, 6 bases. The CDR3 nucleotides read TGCGCCAGCAGTCCCCCCCTGACGGACAGCGTGGCCATCTATGGCTACACCTTC. This sequence encodes CASSPPLTDSVAIYGYTF.